Presented here are 30 T cell receptor beta chains from one specimen sequenced in a study of naive and memory T cell subsets. The SP2 primer and nested alpha and beta constant region primers amplified ligated cDNA in four rounds. TCRdb re-called the 5' RACE reads with MiXCR, one entry per CDR3 protein. The sample has some 60,000 distinct CDR3 sequences; under 10% are singletons. An oligonucleotide containing a UMI was ligated to the 3' end of TCR cDNA. The receptors originated from a female donor in good health.

The chain joins TRBV18 to TRBJ1-6, with TRBD1 as a possible D gene (6 bases). V shed 3 bases and J shed 0 bases, with 15 bases lying between them. The CDR3 runs 18 residues. From germline, CDR1 is KGHSH and CDR2 LQKENI. The CDR3 nucleotides read TGTGCCAGCTCACCGACAGGTGACCCCGGCTCCTATAATTCACCCCTCCACTTT. Its translation: CASSPTGDPGSYNSPLHF.

The table lists this clonotype with many counts. V and J are TRBV9 and TRBJ1-1; D unclear. V lost 4 bases, J lost 5 bases, and 18 bases lay in between. From germline, CDR1 is SGDLS and CDR2 YYNGEE. The CDR3 is made up of 15 amino acids. CDR3 nucleotide sequence: TGTGCCAGCAGCCCCGCCGGAAACAGACTAACTGAAGCTTTCTTT. This encodes CASSPAGNRLTEAFF.

V is TRBV30 and J is TRBJ1-6; D ambiguous. The V gene lost 5 bases and the J gene lost 8 bases, with 16 bases spanning the gap. Germline V gene lookup returns CDR1 GTSNPN and CDR2 SVGIG (reference sequence). The CDR3 runs 14 residues. DNA for the CDR3: TGTGCCTGGGCCGGGAGCCCCTGGGATTCACCCCTCCACTTT. The encoded protein is CAWAGSPWDSPLHF.

V and J are TRBV2 and TRBJ1-4; D not certain. The CDR3 runs 14 residues. Trimming cost V 0 bases and J 8 bases, with 10 bases left between them. Germline V gives CDR1 SNHLY, CDR2 FYNNEI. CDR3 coding DNA: TGTGCCAGCAGTGAAGCTTACAGTAGCGAAAAACTGTTTTTT. This encodes CASSEAYSSEKLFF.

The table lists this clonotype with many counts. V usage is TRBV5-4 and J usage is TRBJ2-1; no definite D call. The germline V gene has CDR1 SGHNT and CDR2 YYREEE (reference sequence). This CDR3 has 16 residues. V gave up 0 bases and J gave up 2 bases, with 12 bases separating them. The CDR3, as DNA: TGTGCCAGCAGCTTGGGAATGACGTTACCCTACAATGAGCAGTTCTTC. This gives the protein CASSLGMTLPYNEQFF.

The genes are TRBV6-4 and TRBJ1-1, with D unresolved. The CDR3 is 14 amino acids. V lost 4 bases and J 2 bases, leaving 11 bases between the germline ends. The V gene's germline CDR1 is MRHNA and CDR2 SNTAGT. CDR3 nucleotide sequence: TGTGCCAGCAGTGTAAGCAGCGAAAACACTGAAGCTTTCTTT. Its protein product is CASSVSSENTEAFF.

This clonotype was recorded many times. V is TRBV2 and J is TRBJ1-5; D gene unclear. The ends were cut back, 1 base at V and 3 bases at J, with 7 bases in the middle. The CDR3 is made up of 14 amino acids. CDR1 and CDR2 (germline): SNHLY, FYNNEI. CDR3 coding DNA: TGTGCCAGCAGTGAAGTGTCAGACAATCAGCCCCAGCATTTT. Protein product: CASSEVSDNQPQHF. The full variable domain, with the rest looked up from reference TRBV2 and TRBJ1-5, is EPEVTQTPSHQVTQMGQEVILRCVPISNHLYFYWYRQILGQKVEFLVSFYNNEISEKSEIFDDQFSVERPDGSNFTLKIRSTKLEDSAMYFCASSEVSDNQPQHFGDGTRLSIL.

This clonotype occurred a few times. CDR3 DNA sequence: TGTGCCAGTATTGATGACCCACGGGGCAATCAGCCCCAGCATTTT. Translation gives CASIDDPRGNQPQHF. The genes are TRBV19 and TRBJ1-5; D not certain. The CDR3 has 15 amino acids. In germline, CDR1 is LNHDA, CDR2 SQIVND (reference sequence). Trimming removed 7 bases from V and 2 bases from J, with 15 bases in between.

This clonotype was detected a few times. The chain has TRBV9 and TRBJ2-7; D is uncertain. There are 13 residues in the CDR3. V lost 0 bases and J lost 7, with 11 bases in between. Per the germline V gene, CDR1 is SGDLS and CDR2 is YYNGEE. The CDR3 DNA reads TGTGCCAGCAGCGTAGACTCCCGGCGGGAGCAGTACTTC. Translation gives CASSVDSRREQYF.

This clonotype was observed many times. The J gene is TRBJ1-2, the V gene TRBV27; the D gene is possibly TRBD1 (6 bases). V was pared by 6 bases and J by 3 bases, with 14 bases between. Germline assignment: CDR1 MNHEY and CDR2 SMNVEV (reference sequence). This CDR3 comprises 14 residues. CDR3 in amino acids: CASRMTGLHYGYTF. CDR3 nucleotide sequence: TGTGCCAGCAGGATGACAGGATTACACTATGGCTACACCTTC.

The chain links TRBV6-5 to TRBJ1-6; 8 bases agree with TRBD1. From germline, CDR1 is MNHEY and CDR2 SVGAGI. J gave up 10 bases and V 6 bases, and 5 bases lay outside the gene matches. The CDR3 runs to 13 residues. The chain's CDR3 is CASRRQGRSPLHF. The DNA of the CDR3 is TGTGCCAGCAGACGACAGGGGCGGTCACCCCTCCACTTT.

This clonotype has more than one count but fewer than ten. The rearrangement joins TRBV20-1 to TRBJ2-5, with no clear D. This CDR3 contains 14 residues. Germline V gives CDR1 DFQATT, CDR2 SNEGSKA (reference sequence). The CDR3 coding sequence is TGCAGGACCCGAGTTCCAGGAGAGGATGAGACCCAGTACTTC. Translated, it gives CRTRVPGEDETQYF.

This sequence joins TRBV5-5 and TRBJ2-5, with 7 bases fitting TRBD1. V shed 4 bases, J shed 2 bases, and the junction held 2 bases outside the gene matches. The CDR3 extends over 13 amino acids. Germline V CDR1 and CDR2: SGHKS, YYEKEE (reference sequence). The CDR3, as DNA: TGTGCCAGCAGCGGGGGACAGCAAGAGACCCAGTACTTC. As protein: CASSGGQQETQYF.

This rearrangement joins TRBV5-1 to TRBJ1-3; D is undetermined. Per the germline V gene, CDR1 is SGHRS and CDR2 is YFSETQ. V lost 0 bases, J lost 0 bases, and 13 bases lay in between. This CDR3 contains 17 residues. The CDR3 DNA is TGCGCCAGCAGCTTGGCCTCGGCAGGCAGCTCTGGAAACACCATATATTTT. Amino acid sequence: CASSLASAGSSGNTIYF.

The table lists this clonotype with many counts. The chain employs TRBV20-1 and TRBJ1-4; the D is unclear. Germline V lookup: CDR1 DFQATT, CDR2 SNEGSKA (reference sequence). CDR3 length equals 15 residues. V was cut by 5 bases and J by 8 bases, with 21 bases left in between. The CDR3 here is CSAPRARTMAEKLFF. The CDR3 DNA sequence: TGCAGTGCTCCGCGGGCCCGGACCATGGCAGAAAAACTGTTTTTT.

The genes are TRBV20-1 and TRBJ1-1; D might be TRBD1 (6 bases). Trimming shortened V by 6 bases and J by 3 bases, and 11 bases separated the two germline ends. The CDR3 spans 12 residues. The germline gives CDR1 DFQATT, CDR2 SNEGSKA (reference sequence). The CDR3 region is CSATGMYTEAFF. DNA of the CDR3: TGCAGTGCAACAGGGATGTACACTGAAGCTTTCTTT.

This clonotype was counted a few times. The genes are TRBV19 and TRBJ2-3, with 11 bases lining up with TRBD2. The CDR3 has 22 residues. The germline CDR1 and CDR2 sequences are LNHDA and SQIVND (reference sequence). V shed 6 bases and J 4 bases; nucleotides not matched to a gene: 27. The CDR3 is CASRIKETRLAGYGLGPDTQYF. The CDR3 region has the DNA TGTGCCAGTAGAATTAAAGAAACCCGACTAGCGGGGTATGGGTTGGGGCCAGATACGCAGTATTTT.

This clonotype was seen many times. The rearrangement uses TRBV29-1 and TRBJ2-3; D perhaps matches TRBD2 (5 bases). Germline CDR1 SQVTM, CDR2 ANQGSEA. V was trimmed by 6 bases and J by 6 bases, leaving 10 bases between them. There are 11 residues in the CDR3. The CDR3 sequence: CSVAGLDTQYF. The CDR3 nucleotides read TGCAGCGTGGCGGGTCTCGATACGCAGTATTTT.

This clonotype has a count of ten or more. V usage is TRBV4-2 and J usage is TRBJ1-6; D might be TRBD1 (6 bases). The CDR3 is made up of 16 amino acids. The V end was cut by 4 bases, the J end by 7 bases, with 17 bases between. The germline V gene encodes CDR1 LGHNA and CDR2 YNFKEQ. The DNA for the CDR3 is TGTGCCAGCAGCCGCAATCCCGGGACACTCAATTCACCCCTCCACTTT. This encodes CASSRNPGTLNSPLHF.

The chain recombines TRBV7-2 with TRBJ2-7; D is unresolved. Germline CDR1 SGHTA, CDR2 FQGNSA. The CDR3 totals 14 residues. Trimming removed 1 base from V and 2 bases from J, with 9 bases in between. Here the CDR3 reads CASSLEVGTYEQYF. In nucleotides, the CDR3 is TGTGCCAGCAGCTTAGAGGTAGGAACCTACGAGCAGTACTTC.

The rearrangement links TRBV11-1 to TRBJ2-3, with a weak D call TRBD1 (5 bases). The CDR3 contains 14 residues. V was clipped by 4 bases and J by 5 bases, with 13 bases between them. In germline, CDR1 is SGHAT, CDR2 FQDESV (reference sequence). CDR3 DNA: TGTGCCAGCAGCTCCTCGGGTAGGGGAGATACGCAGTATTTT. Its translation is CASSSSGRGDTQYF.

This clonotype has ten or more counts. The chain links TRBV28 to TRBJ2-3, with 7 bases that match TRBD1. Germline V lookup: CDR1 MDHEN, CDR2 SYDVKM. The CDR3 covers 14 residues. With 5 bases clipped from V and 1 base from J, the junction kept 3 bases outside the gene matches. The CDR3 sequence is CASSRGTGTDTQYF. In nucleotides, the CDR3 is TGTGCCAGCAGTCGAGGGACAGGCACAGATACGCAGTATTTT.

This clonotype has a count of ten or more. V usage is TRBV5-1 and J usage is TRBJ2-3; D unclear. Trimming pared 7 bases from V and 4 bases from J, leaving 13 bases between. Per germline, CDR1 SGHRS and CDR2 YFSETQ. CDR3 length: 13 amino acids. CDR3 in amino acids: CASLGWQADTQYF. The CDR3 bases are TGCGCCAGCTTGGGGTGGCAGGCAGATACGCAGTATTTT.

This clonotype occurred many times. The rearrangement links TRBV7-3 to TRBJ2-2; 8 positions match TRBD1. V shed 5 bases and J 1 base; nucleotides not matched to a gene: 3. Germline V gene lookup returns CDR1 SGHTA and CDR2 FQGTGA. CDR3 length equals 15 residues. The chain's CDR3 is CASSPDRVNTGELFF. The CDR3 coding sequence is TGTGCCAGCAGCCCGGACAGGGTGAACACCGGGGAGCTGTTTTTT.

This clonotype was seen repeatedly, ten times or more. The V gene is TRBV9, the J gene TRBJ1-1, with D perhaps TRBD1 (5 bases). Germline values: CDR1 SGDLS, CDR2 YYNGEE. Trimming removed 0 bases from V and 0 bases from J, with 9 bases in between. The CDR3 sequence is 15 residues long. CDR3 loop: CASSVDSGLNTEAFF. The CDR3 nucleotides are TGTGCCAGCAGCGTAGATTCAGGGTTGAACACTGAAGCTTTCTTT.

This clonotype has only a few counts. The chain couples TRBV6-2 or TRBV6-3 to TRBJ2-2; D gene ambiguous. CDR3 length equals 12 residues. V lost 5 bases and J lost 6, with 7 bases in between. Germline values: CDR1 MNHEY, CDR2 SVGEGT. DNA for the CDR3: TGTGCCAGCAGTAAATCGGCCGGGGAGCTGTTTTTT. Translated, it gives CASSKSAGELFF.

This clonotype was seen a few times. The J gene is TRBJ1-4, the V gene TRBV5-1; TRBD1 might be the D (6 bases). The germline gives CDR1 SGHRS, CDR2 YFSETQ. This CDR3 is 15 amino acids long. V dropped 0 bases and J dropped 5 bases, with 11 bases sitting between them. This CDR3 is CASSLAGTQNEKLFF. CDR3 DNA: TGCGCCAGCAGCTTGGCCGGGACACAGAATGAAAAACTGTTTTTT.

This clonotype was seen only a few times. The genes are TRBV7-3 and TRBJ2-2; D uncertain. Germline assignment: CDR1 SGHTA and CDR2 FQGTGA. Trimming took 0 bases from V and 4 from J, leaving 6 bases between them. The CDR3 spans 14 residues. CDR3: CASSLTWGTGELFF. Written as DNA, the CDR3 is TGTGCCAGCAGCTTAACGTGGGGCACCGGGGAGCTGTTTTTT.

There are a few counts of this clonotype. The chain is built from TRBV7-2 and TRBJ2-3; no firm D call. Per the germline V gene, CDR1 is SGHTA and CDR2 is FQGNSA. V shed 2 bases and J shed 2 bases, with 8 bases lying between them. The CDR3 is made up of 14 amino acids. The CDR3 DNA follows: TGTGCCAGCAGCTTACACCAGGCCACAGATACGCAGTATTTT. This encodes CASSLHQATDTQYF.

This clonotype was observed many times. The J gene is TRBJ2-4, the V gene TRBV7-2; 8 positions agree with TRBD2. Germline V lookup: CDR1 SGHTA, CDR2 FQGNSA. The CDR3 contains 17 residues. Trimming removed 3 bases from V and 0 bases from J; junction bases left unmatched: 7. The CDR3 region is CASSFGQAGVAKNIQYF. The DNA for the CDR3 is TGTGCCAGCAGCTTCGGTCAAGCGGGGGTAGCCAAAAACATTCAGTACTTC. The entire variable domain, with the rest obtained from reference TRBV7-2 and TRBJ2-4, is as follows: GAGVSQSPSNKVTEKGKDVELRCDPISGHTALYWYRQSLGQGLEFLIYFQGNSAPDKSGLPSDRFSAERTGGSVSTLTIQRTQQEDSAVYLCASSFGQAGVAKNIQYFGAGTRLSVL.